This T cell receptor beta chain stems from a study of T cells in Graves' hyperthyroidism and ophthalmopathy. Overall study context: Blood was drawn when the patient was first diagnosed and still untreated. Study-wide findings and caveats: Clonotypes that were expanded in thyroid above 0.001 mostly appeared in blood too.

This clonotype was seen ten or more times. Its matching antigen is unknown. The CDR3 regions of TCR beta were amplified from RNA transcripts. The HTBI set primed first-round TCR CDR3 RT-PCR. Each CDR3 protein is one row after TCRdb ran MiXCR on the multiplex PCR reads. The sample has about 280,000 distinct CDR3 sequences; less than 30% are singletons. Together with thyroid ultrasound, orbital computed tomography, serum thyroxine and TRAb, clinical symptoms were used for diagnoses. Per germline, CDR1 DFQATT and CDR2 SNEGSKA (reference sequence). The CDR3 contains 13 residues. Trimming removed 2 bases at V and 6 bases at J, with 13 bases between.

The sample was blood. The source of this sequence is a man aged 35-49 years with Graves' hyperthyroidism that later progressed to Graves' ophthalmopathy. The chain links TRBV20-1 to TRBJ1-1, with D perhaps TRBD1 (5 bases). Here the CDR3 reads CSARSPGGSEAFF. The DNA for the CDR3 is TGCAGTGCTAGATCCCCGGGGGGATCTGAAGCTTTCTTT.